Shown below are 18 T cell receptor beta chains from a single sample sequenced in a study of T cell repertoires in cytomegalovirus infection. TCRdb processed the reads anew with MiXCR; each CDR3 protein has one entry. The sample holds approximately 1,000,000 distinct CDR3 sequences, approximately 32% seen once. Their target antigens are unknown. Material: cultured CD8+ T cells from PBMCs, obtained from culture after CMV antigen stimulation. The receptor set was obtained from a human donor in good health (CMV status not recorded). Some clones in this sample may be carry-over from other donors' samples.

The chain recombines TRBV20-1 with TRBJ2-5, with 8 nucleotides matching TRBD1. The germline gives CDR1 DFQATT, CDR2 SNEGSKA (reference sequence). The trim removed 0 bases at V and 1 base at J, leaving 4 bases unmatched. The CDR3 spans 15 residues. The CDR3 DNA is TGCAGTGCTAGAGATTGGACAGGGACCCAAGAGACCCAGTACTTC. This sequence encodes CSARDWTGTQETQYF.

The chain has TRBV19 and TRBJ1-5; TRBD1 is a possible D gene (6 bases). CDR3 length: 14 amino acids. The V end lost 8 bases, the J end lost 2 bases, and 13 bases lay between the germline ends. From germline, CDR1 is LNHDA and CDR2 SQIVND (reference sequence). The CDR3 DNA is TGTGCCAGTGGCTGGGGGCCGGGCAATCAGCCCCAGCATTTT. It yields the protein CASGWGPGNQPQHF.

J is TRBJ2-3 and V is TRBV7-9; perhaps TRBD2 as D (5 bases). Germline lookup yields CDR1 SEHNR and CDR2 FQNEAQ (reference sequence). This CDR3 is built from 16 residues. The germline V and J ends were trimmed by 1 base and 11 bases, with 22 bases remaining between them. CDR3 sequence: CASSLVAPEPAREQYF. The DNA for the CDR3 is TGTGCCAGCAGCTTAGTGGCCCCCGAACCCGCCCGGGAGCAGTATTTT.

This CDR3 is CASLAPYNEQFF. The CDR3, as DNA: TGTGCCAGCCTGGCCCCGTACAATGAGCAGTTCTTC. The gene calls are TRBV19 and TRBJ2-1; D gene uncertain. The V end lost 9 bases, the J end lost 4 bases, and 10 bases lay between the germline ends. The germline V gene encodes CDR1 LNHDA and CDR2 SQIVND (reference sequence). CDR3 length equals 12 residues.

The chain carries TRBV11-3 and TRBJ2-1, with 9 bases lining up with TRBD1. J was trimmed by 6 bases and V by 5 bases; bases with no gene match: 8. Germline V CDR1 and CDR2: SGHNT, YENEEA. The CDR3 extends over 15 amino acids. The CDR3 reads CASSTPGTGFNEQFF. The CDR3 bases are TGTGCCAGCAGCACCCCCGGGACAGGGTTCAATGAGCAGTTCTTC.

Remarks on this clonotype: This may come from a read error, since a much larger clone is one base off. The gene calls are TRBV7-4 and TRBJ2-1, with 12 nucleotides matching TRBD2. CDR1 is SGHVT, CDR2 SQSDAQ, per germline. The CDR3 is made up of 15 amino acids. CDR3 protein: CASSLPSGGATERFF. The CDR3 nucleotides are TGTGCCAGCAGCTTACCTAGCGGGGGGGCCACTGAGCGGTTCTTC.

A word on this clonotype: A much larger clone is a single base away; this may be a read error. The J gene is TRBJ1-1, the V gene TRBV7-3; D not certain. CDR1 is SGHTA, CDR2 FQGTGA, per germline. Trimming removed 5 bases at V and 0 bases at J, with 10 bases between. This CDR3 has 14 residues. CDR3 nucleotide sequence: TGTGCCAGCAGCGTAGTTCTCCTGAACACTGAAGCTTTCTTT. This codes for CASSVVLLNTEAFF.

The rearrangement joins TRBV4-2 to TRBJ1-6; the D gene is possibly TRBD1 (5 bases). V lost 5 bases and J lost 0, with 11 bases in between. CDR1 and CDR2 from the germline V gene are LGHNA and YNFKEQ. This CDR3 region has 16 residues. The CDR3 DNA sequence: TGTGCCAGCAGCTTACACAGGAGCTCCTATAATTCACCCCTCCACTTT. Residues: CASSLHRSSYNSPLHF.

The chain uses TRBV24-1 and TRBJ1-2; D remains ambiguous. This CDR3 region has 14 residues. Per the germline V gene, CDR1 is KGHDR and CDR2 is SFDVKD. V was cut by 5 bases and J by 2 bases, with 11 bases left in between. CDR3 sequence: CATSGPGPNYGYTF. CDR3 bases: TGTGCCACCAGTGGACCCGGGCCCAACTATGGCTACACCTTC.

This clonotype turned up a few times. The chain joins TRBV6-6 to TRBJ1-5, with 8 bases aligning to TRBD1. CDR3 length: 14 residues. The germline V gene has CDR1 MNHNY and CDR2 SVGAGI (reference sequence). Germline trimming cut 6 bases from V and 9 bases from J; bases unmatched to any gene: 10. The CDR3 spells CASSPQGAAGPQHF. Here the CDR3 DNA reads TGTGCCAGCAGCCCCCAGGGGGCCGCAGGGCCCCAGCATTTT.

The J gene is TRBJ1-2, the V gene TRBV29-1; tentative D call: TRBD1 (5 bases). The ends were cut back, 3 bases at V and 0 bases at J, with 11 bases in the middle. Germline CDR1 and CDR2: SQVTM and ANQGSEA. The CDR3 spans 14 residues. Here the CDR3 DNA reads TGCAGCGTTGATATCAGGGTAGCTAACTATGGCTACACCTTC. Translating it yields CSVDIRVANYGYTF.

This clonotype appeared many times. The J gene is TRBJ2-5, the V gene TRBV10-3; 8 positions agree with TRBD1. The length of the CDR3 is 15 residues. Germline CDR1 reads ENHRY; CDR2 reads SYGVKD. Germline trimming cut 5 bases from V and 0 bases from J; bases unmatched to any gene: 5. Written as DNA, the CDR3 is TGTGCCATCAGTATATCGACAGGGGACCAAGAGACCCAGTACTTC. This codes for CAISISTGDQETQYF.

The rearrangement uses TRBV28 and TRBJ2-1; TRBD2 matches at 12 bases. This CDR3 spans 19 amino acids. Germline V gives CDR1 MDHEN, CDR2 SYDVKM. With V trimmed by 3 bases and J by 7 bases, 16 bases remained unmatched. The CDR3 DNA reads TGTGCCAGCAGTTTCGGGCCTAGCGGGGGGGCACAAACTAGAAATGAGCAGTTCTTC. Translation: CASSFGPSGGAQTRNEQFF. The variable domain in full, completed from reference TRBV28 and TRBJ2-1, reads DVKVTQSSRYLVKRTGEKVFLECVQDMDHENMFWYRQDPGLGLRLIYFSYDVKMKEKGDIPEGYSVSREKKERFSLILESASTNQTSMYLCASSFGPSGGAQTRNEQFFGPGTRLTVL.

The genes are TRBV6-6 and TRBJ2-2, with D unresolved. Germline CDR1 MNHNY, CDR2 SVGAGI (reference sequence). V was cut by 2 bases and J by 4 bases, with 8 bases left in between. The CDR3 has 14 residues. The CDR3 DNA sequence: TGTGCCAGCAGTTACGCGGAAGTCACCGGGGAGCTGTTTTTT. Translated: CASSYAEVTGELFF.

Comments on this clonotype: At one boundary the junction diverges from the germline segment, which might be a read error. V usage is TRBV4-1 and J usage is TRBJ1-5, with no clear D. Germline V CDR1 and CDR2: MGHRA, YSYEKL. The CDR3 has 13 amino acids. The CDR3 loop reads CAGSQDPYQPQHF. Here the CDR3 DNA reads TGCGCCGGCAGCCAAGATCCCTATCAGCCCCAGCATTTT.

V usage is TRBV27 and J usage is TRBJ2-1; 12 nucleotides line up with TRBD2. The CDR3 consists of 17 residues. Germline V gene data show CDR1 as MNHEY and CDR2 as SMNVEV (reference sequence). The trim removed 6 bases at V and 7 bases at J, leaving 13 bases unmatched. In DNA form, the CDR3 reads TGTGCCAGCAGCCCTCCCCCGCTAGCGGGGGGGCCAAATGAGCAGTTCTTC. Its protein is CASSPPPLAGGPNEQFF.

V usage is TRBV5-4 and J usage is TRBJ1-1; TRBD1 is a possible D gene (5 bases). There are 15 residues in the CDR3. Germline V CDR1 and CDR2: SGHNT, YYREEE (reference sequence). V was trimmed by 4 bases and J by 0 bases, leaving 13 bases between them. In DNA form, the CDR3 reads TGTGCCAGCAGCCTGGACATGGGATTGAACACTGAAGCTTTCTTT. This translates into CASSLDMGLNTEAFF. The whole variable domain, filled in from reference TRBV5-4 and TRBJ1-1, reads ETGVTQSPTHLIKTRGQQVTLRCSSQSGHNTVSWYQQALGQGPQFIFQYYREEENGRGNFPPRFSGLQFPNYSSELNVNALELDDSALYLCASSLDMGLNTEAFFGQGTRLTVV.

The table lists this clonotype with a count of one. A much larger clone sits a single nucleotide away, making a read error possible. The rearrangement uses TRBV7-3 and TRBJ2-2, with D uncertain. Germline V gives CDR1 SGHTA, CDR2 FQGTGA. CDR3 length equals 13 residues. V lost 1 base and J 4 bases, leaving 4 bases between the germline ends. CDR3 amino acids: CASSLKLTGELFF. The CDR3 coding sequence is TGTGCCAGCAGCTTAAAGCTCACCGGGGAGCTGTTTTTT.